The next 3 T cell receptor beta chains were all read from a single sample in a study of T cells expressing NK-cell markers. TCRdb reworked the 5' RACE reads into one entry per CDR3 protein, no DNA. The repertoire table contains 160,000 or so distinct CDR3 sequences. Input material: blood T cells: a sorted CD56 or NKG2C T cell subset, CD4+ or CD8+ T cells, or bulk PBMC T cells (not recorded which). Receptors were obtained from a woman between 18 and 75 years old in good health.

The V gene is TRBV30, the J gene TRBJ1-2; absent DNA, TCRdb's TRBD1 call cannot be checked. Germline V CDR1 and CDR2: GTSNPN, SVGIG (reference sequence). The length of the CDR3 is 14 residues. This chain's CDR3 is CAWSGDMAVYGYTF.

The chain links TRBV20-1 to TRBJ2-5; TCRdb picks TRBD1, but there is no DNA to check that call. Per germline, CDR1 DFQATT and CDR2 SNEGSKA (reference sequence). This CDR3 spans 14 amino acids. The chain's CDR3 is CSARGSRGLETQYF.

This sequence joins TRBV6-5 and TRBJ1-1. This CDR3 has 17 amino acids. Germline CDR1 reads MNHEY; CDR2 reads SVGAGI. CDR3 region: CASSYPSRGLGGTEAFF.